The present TCR beta chain was sequenced within a study of blood T cell repertoires in COVID-19 (dated by TCRdb to the early 2020s). Context from the whole study: Samples covering the acute and convalescent phases of COVID-19 were provided by collaborators in the United States, Italy and Spain. The repertoires were released in a freely available public database intended as a resource for research on the immune response to SARS-CoV-2. The prospective study material was composed of cDNA or gDNA derived from T cells, B-cell-depleted T cells, or PBMCs. The samples were drawn from the first 160 participants of the ongoing ImmuneRACE study and from about 1,200 subjects provided by 6 global collaborators. Deeply sampled blood TCRbeta repertoires from subjects exposed to, actively infected with, or recovered from COVID-19 were included in the dataset. Sample metadata almost always included a de-identified subject ID, COVID-19 status, age in years and sex. Where HLA class I and class II types were available, the types were taken from metadata supplied by the sample provider, not from assay-based typing.

CDR1 and CDR2, looked up from the germline V gene (reference sequence), are LNHDA and SQIVND. Unmatched junction bases come to 9, with V trimmed by 6 bases and J by 5 bases. Including the terminal cysteine and phenylalanine, the CDR3 comprises 14 residues. The only DNA kept is the CDR3, 42 bases in frame from the first base. As regards this clone: This clone's antigen is unknown. Qualities for individual bases were not recorded, and no much larger clone is one base off.

Points the paper makes about the study in general: The amount of clinical and demographic metadata varied by source and participant and was provided uncurated.

Each collaborating institution followed its own protocols to collect whole blood in K2EDTA tubes. For TCRbeta analysis, collaborators shipped samples as frozen whole blood, isolated PBMCs, or DNA extracted from either of those sample types. TCRbeta CDR3 regions were amplified from genomic DNA using the immunoSEQ Assay, a bias-controlled multiplex PCR. The paper's data handling went like this. The number of nucleated cells in each sample was estimated from the amplification of reference gene primers within the assay. To quantify the absolute abundance of each unique TCRbeta CDR3 rearrangement, sequence reads were collapsed and filtered. For each sample, productive Simpson clonality was calculated by taking the square root of Simpson's diversity index across productive rearrangements. As stored in TCRdb, this immuneACCESS dataset retains in-frame rearrangements with V and J assigned. A fraction of the clones does not appear; measured against another copy, unresolved V genes explain less than half of the discrepancy, and the remainder lacks a known reason. V and J calls and clone size follow that table, whereas D and trimming were derived from the DNA. The sample table contains roughly 150,000 clones; only one count was recorded for roughly 84% of them. Roughly 9.2% of the sample goes to the ten largest clones.

The chain employs TRBV19 and TRBJ2-7, and TRBD2 aligns with 8 junction nucleotides. The sequenced sample consisted of peripheral blood. This receptor was taken from an elderly woman with active or convalescent COVID-19. The CDR3 amino acid sequence is: CASSTGLAGNEQYF. The DNA reads TGTGCCAGTAGCACTGGGCTAGCGGGTAACGAGCAGTACTTC.